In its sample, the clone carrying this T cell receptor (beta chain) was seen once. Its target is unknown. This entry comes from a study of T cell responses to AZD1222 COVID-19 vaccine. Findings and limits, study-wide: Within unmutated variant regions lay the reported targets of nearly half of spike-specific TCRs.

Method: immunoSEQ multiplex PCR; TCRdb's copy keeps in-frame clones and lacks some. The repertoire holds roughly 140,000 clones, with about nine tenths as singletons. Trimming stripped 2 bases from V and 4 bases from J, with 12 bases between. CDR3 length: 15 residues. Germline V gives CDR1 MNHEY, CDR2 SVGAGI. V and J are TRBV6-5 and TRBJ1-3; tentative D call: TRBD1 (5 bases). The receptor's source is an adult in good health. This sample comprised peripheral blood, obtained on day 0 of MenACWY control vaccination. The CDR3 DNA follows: TGTGCCAGCAGTTACGTCCAGGGCACCGGAAACACCATATATTTT. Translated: CASSYVQGTGNTIYF.